What follows are 21 T cell receptor beta chains derived from one specimen sequenced in a study of T cell responses to AZD1222 COVID-19 vaccine. Profiling relied on immunoSEQ multiplex PCR, and the TCRdb table lists in-frame clones only, not all of them. In the table there are fewer than 120,000 clones, about 95% of which are singletons. The source was peripheral blood, collected 28 days after the second AZD1222 dose. Every receptor here comes from an adult who received the AZD1222 COVID-19 vaccine.

The chain joins TRBV20-1 to TRBJ2-1; D is uncertain. Trimming took off 3 bases at V and 3 bases at J, with 6 bases between the two ends. From germline, CDR1 is DFQATT and CDR2 SNEGSKA (reference sequence). This CDR3 comprises 12 residues. CDR3 sequence reads: CSASPSYNEQFF. The CDR3 DNA is TGCAGTGCTAGTCCCAGCTACAATGAGCAGTTCTTC.

The rearrangement uses TRBV27 and TRBJ1-2; weak D call: TRBD1 (6 bases). V gave up 3 bases and J gave up 6 bases, with 11 bases separating them. The germline V gene encodes CDR1 MNHEY and CDR2 SMNVEV (reference sequence). This CDR3 is 13 amino acids long. This CDR3 reads CASSFSGVHGYTF. In DNA form, the CDR3 reads TGTGCCAGCAGTTTTTCAGGGGTGCATGGCTACACCTTC.

Regarding this clone: The sample has other DNA sequences that encode this CDR3 too. The gene calls are TRBV29-1 and TRBJ1-1; 7 bases agree with TRBD1. Germline lookup yields CDR1 SQVTM and CDR2 ANQGSEA. The V gene end was trimmed by 4 bases and the J gene end by 2 bases; junction bases not matched to a gene: 4. This CDR3 spans 13 amino acids. The CDR3 sequence is CSVADRLNTEAFF. As DNA, the CDR3 is TGCAGCGTTGCGGACAGGTTAAACACTGAAGCTTTCTTT.

The rearrangement joins TRBV5-1 to TRBJ2-1; D remains ambiguous. V was clipped by 4 bases and J by 2 bases, with 4 bases between them. There are 12 residues in the CDR3. Germline lookup yields CDR1 SGHRS and CDR2 YFSETQ. This CDR3 reads CASSRTYNEQFF. The CDR3 DNA follows: TGCGCCAGCAGCCGAACCTACAATGAGCAGTTCTTC.

The chain recombines TRBV6-2 or TRBV6-3 with TRBJ2-2; D not resolved. V lost 4 bases to trimming and J lost 4 bases, with 13 bases between them. The CDR3 extends over 15 amino acids. Germline CDR1 and CDR2: MNHEY and SVGEGT. The CDR3 sequence is CASSFWPSSTGELFF. The CDR3 region has the DNA TGTGCCAGCAGTTTCTGGCCCAGTAGCACCGGGGAGCTGTTTTTT.

The count of this clone is one. The chain joins TRBV5-4 to TRBJ1-4; the D is unclear. The CDR3 has 13 residues. CDR1 and CDR2 (germline): SGHNT, YYREEE (reference sequence). Trimming cost V 3 bases and J 4 bases, with 7 bases left between them. This CDR3 is CASSSFGNEKLFF. CDR3 nucleotide sequence: TGTGCCAGCAGCTCGTTCGGTAATGAAAAACTGTTTTTT.

The rearrangement links TRBV7-9 to TRBJ1-5; D is undetermined. This CDR3 region has 14 residues. V was cut by 0 bases and J by 1 base, with 4 bases left in between. Germline-derived CDR1 and CDR2 are SEHNR and FQNEAQ (reference sequence). The CDR3 coding sequence is TGTGCCAGCAGCTTAGCATCCAGCAATCAGCCCCAGCATTTT. Residues: CASSLASSNQPQHF.

V and J are TRBV10-3 and TRBJ1-1; 7 nucleotides line up with TRBD1. Germline V CDR1 and CDR2: ENHRY, SYGVKD. V lost 0 bases and J lost 4; bases outside the gene matches: 17. This CDR3 has 19 residues. The CDR3 DNA is TGTGCCATCAGTGAGTCGGTCTCCCCACTTACAGGGGTGGGCACTGAAGCTTTCTTT. Its translation is CAISESVSPLTGVGTEAFF.

This chain connects TRBV7-9 to TRBJ2-1; 8 nucleotides align to TRBD2. From germline, CDR1 is SEHNR and CDR2 FQNEAQ (reference sequence). The CDR3 has 15 amino acids. The V segment lost 2 bases and the J segment 2 bases; nucleotides outside the gene matches: 2. CDR3 DNA: TGTGCCAGCAGCTTAAGCGGGAGTCCCTACAATGAGCAGTTCTTC. Translated: CASSLSGSPYNEQFF.

CDR3 loop: CASSIPGSSYNSPLHF. DNA of the CDR3: TGTGCCAGTAGTATTCCAGGGAGCTCCTATAATTCACCCCTCCACTTT. This chain connects TRBV19 to TRBJ1-6; D perhaps matches TRBD1 (5 bases). Trimming took 3 bases from V and 0 from J, leaving 9 bases between them. The length of the CDR3 is 16 residues. CDR1 is LNHDA and CDR2 is SQIVND in the germline V gene (reference sequence).

V and J are TRBV2 and TRBJ2-7; no firm D call. Looked up from germline, CDR1 is SNHLY and CDR2 is FYNNEI. The CDR3 runs to 14 residues. Trimming cost V 4 bases and J 6 bases, with 16 bases left between them. CDR3 coding DNA: TGTGCCAGCAGTGGGGATAAAATCCTGGGCGAGCAGTACTTC. Translating it yields CASSGDKILGEQYF.

Only a few counts were recorded for this clone. This chain joins TRBV5-1 and TRBJ2-2, with D maybe TRBD2 (7 bases). The germline CDR1 and CDR2 sequences are SGHRS and YFSETQ. CDR3 length: 16 residues. Trimming took 4 bases from V and 2 from J, leaving 15 bases between them. The CDR3, as DNA: TGCGCCAGCAGCCCCCTCGCGGGGGCCAACACCGGGGAGCTGTTTTTT. Its translation: CASSPLAGANTGELFF.

The chain has TRBV11-2 and TRBJ2-7, with a possible D match to TRBD2 (5 bases). There are 15 residues in the CDR3. Germline assignment: CDR1 SGHAT and CDR2 FQNNGV. The V and J ends lost 1 base and 1 base respectively, with 11 bases between them. As DNA, the CDR3 is TGTGCCAGCAGCTTAGTCTCGGCGGGTTCCTACGAGCAGTACTTC. Its translation: CASSLVSAGSYEQYF.

This rearrangement joins TRBV28 to TRBJ1-2; D might be TRBD1 (6 bases). V was pared by 5 bases and J by 2 bases, with 18 bases between. CDR1 and CDR2 (germline): MDHEN, SYDVKM. The CDR3 covers 16 residues. In nucleotides, the CDR3 is TGTGCCAGCAGTCCCAGGGGACCCGAAGCCAACTATGGCTACACCTTC. Residues: CASSPRGPEANYGYTF.

This chain connects TRBV6-5 to TRBJ2-2, with 11 positions matching TRBD2. After removal of 10 bases from V and 7 bases from J, the junction contained 8 bases not matched to a gene. CDR3 length: 14 amino acids. Germline V lookup: CDR1 MNHEY, CDR2 SVGAGI. The CDR3 sequence is CATLLAGVGGELFF. DNA for the CDR3: TGTGCCACCTTACTAGCGGGAGTCGGCGGGGAGCTGTTTTTT.

This CDR3 is CASSTIPSSYEQYF. CDR3 bases: TGTGCCAGTAGTACGATTCCTAGCTCCTACGAGCAGTACTTC. The rearrangement joins TRBV19 to TRBJ2-7; no reliable D call. The V gene lost 4 bases and the J gene lost 0 bases, with 10 bases spanning the gap. The CDR3 is 14 amino acids. Germline V gene sequence: CDR1 LNHDA, CDR2 SQIVND (reference sequence).

This chain uses TRBV5-6 with TRBJ1-4, with D perhaps TRBD1 (5 bases). The length of the CDR3 is 16 residues. Trimming took 1 base from V and 5 from J, leaving 15 bases between them. Germline assignment: CDR1 SGHDT and CDR2 YYEEEE. The CDR3 spells CASSLFLGRLNEKLFF. In DNA form, the CDR3 reads TGTGCCAGCAGCTTGTTCCTGGGACGCCTGAATGAAAAACTGTTTTTT.

The chain links TRBV7-9 to TRBJ1-2; 7 bases match TRBD1. The CDR3 runs to 19 residues. CDR1 SEHNR and CDR2 FQNEAQ come from the germline V gene (reference sequence). After removal of 5 bases from V and 4 bases from J, the junction contained 22 bases not matched to a gene. The CDR3: CASSGIRGRGYLEGYGYTF. The CDR3 nucleotides are TGTGCCAGCAGCGGGATAAGGGGCAGGGGGTACCTCGAGGGCTATGGCTACACCTTC.

The V and J genes are TRBV7-2 and TRBJ1-1; D unclear. The V gene's germline CDR1 is SGHTA and CDR2 FQGNSA. CDR3 size: 14 residues. V shed 8 bases and J shed 1 base, with 14 bases lying between them. For the CDR3, the DNA is TGTGCCAGCTTTAGACCCCTAGGGAACACTGAAGCTTTCTTT. Protein product: CASFRPLGNTEAFF. Supplemented by reference TRBV7-2 and TRBJ1-1, the full variable domain reads GAGVSQSPSNKVTEKGKDVELRCDPISGHTALYWYRQSLGQGLEFLIYFQGNSAPDKSGLPSDRFSAERTGGSVSTLTIQRTQQEDSAVYLCASFRPLGNTEAFFGQGTRLTVV.

This clone showed up just once. V is TRBV24-1 and J is TRBJ2-2, with D hard to call. V was pared by 4 bases and J by 2 bases, with 4 bases between. CDR1 and CDR2 from the germline V gene are KGHDR and SFDVKD. This CDR3 is built from 13 residues. CDR3 coding DNA: TGTGCCACCAGTGAACCTAACACCGGGGAGCTGTTTTTT. Protein sequence: CATSEPNTGELFF.

The chain couples TRBV5-1 to TRBJ1-1; D is perhaps TRBD1 (5 bases). Per the germline V gene, CDR1 is SGHRS and CDR2 is YFSETQ. The CDR3 extends over 12 amino acids. Trimming stripped 6 bases from V and 4 bases from J, with 10 bases between. CDR3 bases: TGCGCCAGCACCAGGGAGGGCACTGAAGCTTTCTTT. It encodes CASTREGTEAFF.